This entry lists 32 T cell receptor beta chains sequenced from one sample in a study of spatial heterogeneity in lung cancer. Time point indicated: sample taken at primary tumor resection. In each case, whole RNA from tumor, nontumor lung or frozen PBMC was sequenced unsorted. One entry per CDR3 protein, called by TCRdb with MiXCR from the 5' RACE reads. The sample includes more than 65,000 distinct CDR3 sequences, 10% to 15% of them seen just once. This sample comprised PBMCs, obtained at surgery. All receptors come from a male donor with early-stage non-small cell lung cancer.

This clonotype has a count of ten or more. The chain uses TRBV3-1 and TRBJ1-3; D ambiguous. V lost 2 bases and J 0 bases, leaving 17 bases between the germline ends. Germline CDR1 reads LGHDT; CDR2 reads YNNKEL (reference sequence). The CDR3 has 18 residues. As DNA, the CDR3 is TGTGCCAGCAGCCAATTCCCCACCGATCATTTCTCTGGAAACACCATATATTTT. This encodes CASSQFPTDHFSGNTIYF.

This clonotype was seen at least ten times. The chain recombines TRBV7-9 with TRBJ1-1; D is possibly TRBD1 (6 bases). Germline lookup yields CDR1 SEHNR and CDR2 FQNEAQ (reference sequence). This CDR3 is built from 16 residues. Trimming shortened V by 6 bases and J by 0 bases, and 17 bases separated the two germline ends. Written as DNA, the CDR3 is TGTGCCAGCAGTTTGCTGGACAGCCAGATGAACACTGAAGCTTTCTTT. This encodes CASSLLDSQMNTEAFF.

The table lists this clonotype with a few counts. V gene TRBV5-6 combines with J gene TRBJ2-7, with a possible D match to TRBD2 (5 bases). The V end lost 2 bases, the J end lost 2 bases, and 11 bases lay between the germline ends. There are 14 residues in the CDR3. Germline-derived CDR1 and CDR2 are SGHDT and YYEEEE. DNA for the CDR3: TGTGCCAGCAGCTTTCCGGGAAACCCCTACGAGCAGTACTTC. Protein: CASSFPGNPYEQYF.

This clonotype has more than one count but fewer than ten. The chain uses TRBV11-2 and TRBJ2-3; 8 positions match TRBD2. The CDR3 totals 18 residues. Germline CDR1 and CDR2: SGHAT and FQNNGV. V shed 0 bases, J shed 5 bases, and the junction held 13 bases outside the gene matches. The CDR3 nucleotides read TGTGCCAGCAGCTTAGAACAGGGCAAGCGGGAGAGGTTAGATACGCAGTATTTT. Its protein product is CASSLEQGKRERLDTQYF.

There are many counts of this clonotype. The chain uses TRBV4-1 and TRBJ2-1, with 9 bases aligning to TRBD2. From germline, CDR1 is MGHRA and CDR2 YSYEKL. This CDR3 spans 14 amino acids. Unmatched junction bases numbered 2, after V lost 1 base and J lost 7 bases. The chain's CDR3 is CASSQVLAGNEQFF. DNA of the CDR3: TGCGCCAGCAGCCAAGTTCTAGCGGGGAATGAGCAGTTCTTC.

This clonotype showed up just a few times. The chain combines TRBV20-1 with TRBJ1-5; 9 bases fit TRBD1. CDR1 is DFQATT and CDR2 is SNEGSKA in the germline V gene (reference sequence). The CDR3 spans 13 residues. Losses at the gene ends were 1 base for V and 5 bases for J; bases not matched to a gene: 0. In DNA form, the CDR3 reads TGCAGTGCTAGAGGGACAGGGGATCAGCCCCAGCATTTT. This sequence encodes CSARGTGDQPQHF.

The J gene is TRBJ2-1, the V gene TRBV24-1, with 10 bases that match TRBD1. Losses at the gene ends were 3 bases for V and 4 bases for J; bases not matched to a gene: 8. The CDR3 contains 17 residues. The germline CDR1 and CDR2 sequences are KGHDR and SFDVKD. This chain's CDR3 is CATSDPGTGDLYNEQFF. The CDR3 DNA reads as TGTGCCACCAGTGATCCCGGGACAGGGGACCTTTACAATGAGCAGTTCTTC.

In its sample, this clonotype was seen many times. The chain joins TRBV7-2 to TRBJ2-7; 8 nucleotides agree with TRBD1. This CDR3 comprises 15 residues. Germline values: CDR1 SGHTA, CDR2 FQGNSA. V was clipped by 1 base and J by 4 bases; unmatched bases: 6. Written as DNA, the CDR3 is TGTGCCAGCAGCTTAGGACAGGGGCAAGTATACGAGCAGTACTTC. Its translation is CASSLGQGQVYEQYF.

The V and J genes are TRBV5-1 and TRBJ1-5; D gene uncertain. V was trimmed by 4 bases and J by 1 base, leaving 15 bases between them. Germline V gene sequence: CDR1 SGHRS, CDR2 YFSETQ. The length of the CDR3 is 16 residues. The CDR3 spells CASSLGPDVSNQPQHF. CDR3 bases: TGCGCCAGCAGCCTTGGCCCGGATGTGAGCAATCAGCCCCAGCATTTT.

This clonotype occurred a few times. The chain has TRBV14 and TRBJ2-2; 7 bases align to TRBD1. The CDR3 sequence is 16 residues long. CDR1 and CDR2 (germline): SGHDN, FVKESK. Losses at the gene ends were 0 bases for V and 4 bases for J; bases not matched to a gene: 5. This CDR3 reads CASSQEKGGRTGELFF. In DNA form, the CDR3 reads TGTGCCAGCAGCCAAGAAAAAGGGGGCCGCACCGGGGAGCTGTTTTTT.

This chain links TRBV18 with TRBJ1-5; 7 nucleotides agree with TRBD1. Germline-derived CDR1 and CDR2 are KGHSH and LQKENI. V shed 3 bases and J 4 bases; nucleotides not matched to a gene: 0. The CDR3 totals 13 residues. The CDR3 is CASSPGQNQPQHF. CDR3 coding DNA: TGTGCCAGCTCACCGGGACAGAATCAGCCCCAGCATTTT.

This clonotype was observed a handful of times. V and J are TRBV14 and TRBJ2-2; D not certain. CDR3 length: 14 residues. CDR1 is SGHDN and CDR2 is FVKESK in the germline V gene. The V gene lost 3 bases and the J gene lost 3 bases, with 8 bases spanning the gap. The CDR3 here is CASSHLTYTGELFF. The CDR3 region has the DNA TGTGCCAGCAGCCACCTAACCTACACCGGGGAGCTGTTTTTT.

This clonotype showed up just a few times. This sequence joins TRBV2 and TRBJ2-3, with 11 bases identical to TRBD1. CDR3 length: 15 residues. V lost 4 bases and J lost 3; bases outside the gene matches: 3. Germline V lookup: CDR1 SNHLY, CDR2 FYNNEI. The CDR3 sequence is CASSGTGGKTDTQYF. CDR3 DNA: TGTGCCAGCAGTGGGACAGGGGGCAAGACAGATACGCAGTATTTT.

This clonotype has just a few counts. The rearrangement joins TRBV7-9 to TRBJ1-2; D perhaps matches TRBD1 (5 bases). Trimming left V 5 bases short and J 6 bases short, with 19 bases between. This CDR3 region has 15 residues. Germline loops: CDR1 SEHNR, CDR2 FQNEAQ (reference sequence). The CDR3, as DNA: TGTGCCAGCAGCGCTGGGCCAGGCCCAGGGCATGGCTACACCTTC. Translation: CASSAGPGPGHGYTF.

At least ten counts were recorded for this clonotype. This chain connects TRBV7-8 to TRBJ2-2; weak D call: TRBD2 (5 bases). The germline V gene encodes CDR1 SGHVS and CDR2 FQNEAQ. Trimming shortened V by 1 base and J by 2 bases, and 11 bases separated the two germline ends. The length of the CDR3 is 16 residues. In DNA, the CDR3 is TGTGCCAGCAGCTTAGTTACGGGAAGAAACACCGGGGAGCTGTTTTTT. This sequence encodes CASSLVTGRNTGELFF.

This clonotype was detected ten times or more. The chain is built from TRBV27 and TRBJ2-3; TRBD1 matches 10 bases. Germline V CDR1 and CDR2: MNHEY, SMNVEV (reference sequence). The junction had 9 bases not matched to a gene; V was cut back by 6 bases and J by 3 bases. The CDR3 sequence is 16 residues long. The CDR3, as DNA: TGTGCCAGCAGCGGCTACGACAGGGGGCGGACAGATACGCAGTATTTT. Protein sequence: CASSGYDRGRTDTQYF.

This chain connects TRBV5-1 to TRBJ1-3, with D tentatively TRBD1 (6 bases). Trimming removed 4 bases from V and 2 bases from J, with 16 bases in between. Germline CDR1 SGHRS, CDR2 YFSETQ. This CDR3 contains 16 residues. The CDR3 is CASSARQERAGNTIYF. The DNA of the CDR3 is TGCGCCAGCAGCGCCCGACAGGAAAGGGCTGGAAACACCATATATTTT.

DNA for the CDR3: TGTGCCAGCAGTTTCCAGGATGGCGAAAAACTGTTTTTT. Protein product: CASSFQDGEKLFF. V usage is TRBV27 and J usage is TRBJ1-4, with D unclear. Germline CDR1 MNHEY, CDR2 SMNVEV (reference sequence). The germline V and J ends were trimmed by 3 bases and 8 bases, with 10 bases remaining between them. The CDR3 spans 13 residues.

This clonotype turned up a few times. V usage is TRBV5-1 and J usage is TRBJ1-4, with D possibly matching TRBD1 (6 bases). CDR3 length: 14 amino acids. Per germline, CDR1 SGHRS and CDR2 YFSETQ. V lost 3 bases, J lost 4 bases, and 10 bases lay in between. CDR3 coding DNA: TGCGCCAGCAGCTCAGCAGGGGTTAATGAAAAACTGTTTTTT. Protein sequence: CASSSAGVNEKLFF.

This chain connects TRBV20-1 to TRBJ1-1; D unclear. There are 15 residues in the CDR3. V was clipped by 0 bases and J by 4 bases, with 15 bases between them. Germline loops: CDR1 DFQATT, CDR2 SNEGSKA (reference sequence). CDR3 residues: CSARDDGPRGTEAFF. CDR3 DNA sequence: TGCAGTGCTAGAGATGACGGACCTCGGGGCACTGAAGCTTTCTTT.

This clonotype was seen only a few times. The rearrangement uses TRBV5-1 and TRBJ2-5, with TRBD2 as a possible D gene (5 bases). Germline V gene lookup returns CDR1 SGHRS and CDR2 YFSETQ. CDR3 size: 14 residues. V was trimmed by 3 bases and J by 0 bases, leaving 9 bases between them. This CDR3 reads CASSYSGYQETQYF. The CDR3 bases are TGCGCCAGCAGCTACTCGGGGTACCAAGAGACCCAGTACTTC.

The table lists this clonotype with many counts. This rearrangement joins TRBV5-6 to TRBJ1-5; no clear D. The CDR3 consists of 14 residues. Trimming took 2 bases from V and 5 from J, leaving 11 bases between them. Germline V gives CDR1 SGHDT, CDR2 YYEEEE. The CDR3 reads CASSFGSFDQPQHF. The CDR3 DNA follows: TGTGCCAGCAGCTTTGGTTCTTTCGATCAGCCCCAGCATTTT. The full variable domain, in which reference TRBV5-6 and TRBJ1-5 provide the parts outside the CDR3, is DAGVTQSPTHLIKTRGQQVTLRCSPKSGHDTVSWYQQALGQGPQFIFQYYEEEERQRGNFPDRFSGHQFPNYSSELNVNALLLGDSALYLCASSFGSFDQPQHFGDGTRLSIL.

This clonotype showed up many times. The chain couples TRBV9 to TRBJ1-2, with 11 bases fitting TRBD1. This CDR3 has 18 amino acids. Germline V gene data show CDR1 as SGDLS and CDR2 as YYNGEE. The V segment lost 0 bases and the J segment 3 bases; nucleotides outside the gene matches: 10. In DNA form, the CDR3 reads TGTGCCAGCAGCGTAGGGACAGGGGGCTACGGGGGAGACTATGGCTACACCTTC. Amino acid sequence: CASSVGTGGYGGDYGYTF.

The table lists this clonotype with many counts. This chain joins TRBV6-4 and TRBJ1-1; TRBD1 is a possible D gene (6 bases). CDR3 length: 13 residues. Germline V gives CDR1 MRHNA, CDR2 SNTAGT. Trimming pared 6 bases from V and 1 base from J, leaving 9 bases between. In DNA form, the CDR3 reads TGTGCCAGCAGCCAGACAGGGAACACTGAAGCTTTCTTT. Its protein product is CASSQTGNTEAFF.

This clonotype was detected many times. The rearrangement uses TRBV29-1 and TRBJ2-7; 11 positions agree with TRBD1. Trimming removed 0 bases from V and 4 bases from J; junction bases left unmatched: 8. Looked up from germline, CDR1 is SQVTM and CDR2 is ANQGSEA. The CDR3 runs to 16 residues. As DNA, the CDR3 is TGCAGCGTTGAAGATCCCCAAGGACAGGGGGCATACGAGCAGTACTTC. Its protein product is CSVEDPQGQGAYEQYF.

This clonotype was picked up many times. This sequence joins TRBV5-5 and TRBJ2-1, with D possibly matching TRBD2 (6 bases). V lost 0 bases and J 5 bases, leaving 9 bases between the germline ends. In germline, CDR1 is SGHKS, CDR2 YYEKEE (reference sequence). The CDR3 spans 14 residues. CDR3 bases: TGTGCCAGCAGCTTGGATCTAGCGAACAATGAGCAGTTCTTC. Its translation is CASSLDLANNEQFF.

V gene TRBV7-2 combines with J gene TRBJ1-6; unclear D gene. This CDR3 is built from 16 residues. The V gene's germline CDR1 is SGHTA and CDR2 FQGNSA. V lost 5 bases, J lost 7 bases, and 18 bases lay in between. CDR3 DNA: TGTGCCAGCAGCCCCTTTAATATAGGGAAAAATTCACCCCTCCACTTT. It yields the protein CASSPFNIGKNSPLHF.

Ten or more counts support this clonotype. The V call is TRBV7-3, the J call TRBJ2-1, with TRBD1 matching over 9 bases. CDR1 and CDR2 (germline): SGHTA, FQGTGA. The V and J ends lost 5 bases and 3 bases, in that order; junction bases with no gene match: 8. This CDR3 comprises 16 residues. The DNA of the CDR3 is TGTGCCAGCAGCCCCGGGACAGGGTTTGACTACAATGAGCAGTTCTTC. This sequence encodes CASSPGTGFDYNEQFF.

CDR3: CSVARDLKDYGYTF. CDR3 nucleotide sequence: TGCAGCGTTGCTCGCGACCTCAAGGACTATGGCTACACCTTC. The J gene is TRBJ1-2, the V gene TRBV29-1; D remains ambiguous. CDR3 length: 14 residues. V was trimmed by 4 bases and J by 3 bases, leaving 15 bases between them. Germline V gives CDR1 SQVTM, CDR2 ANQGSEA.

The chain has TRBV7-7 and TRBJ2-5; 9 nucleotides align to TRBD2. CDR3 size: 15 residues. Germline trimming cut 3 bases from V and 5 bases from J; bases unmatched to any gene: 7. Per the germline V gene, CDR1 is SSHAT and CDR2 is FNYEAQ (reference sequence). This CDR3 is CASSFQAGGRETQYF. CDR3 coding DNA: TGTGCCAGCAGCTTTCAAGCGGGGGGCCGGGAGACCCAGTACTTC.

The sample holds many counts of this clonotype. The CDR3 sequence: CASSPDGAPPREQFF. In DNA form, the CDR3 reads TGTGCCAGCAGCCCGGACGGGGCTCCTCCTCGGGAGCAGTTCTTC. The chain recombines TRBV6-1 with TRBJ2-1; either TRBD1 or TRBD2 may fit D (5 bases each). V was trimmed by 6 bases and J by 10 bases, leaving 22 bases between them. The CDR3 is 15 residues long. From germline, CDR1 is MNHNS and CDR2 SASEGT.

The rearrangement joins TRBV6-6 to TRBJ1-5; possible D gene TRBD1, 5 bases. V lost 7 bases to trimming and J lost 3 bases, with 16 bases between them. CDR1 is MNHNY, CDR2 SVGAGI, per germline (reference sequence). The CDR3 extends over 15 amino acids. CDR3 DNA sequence: TGTGCCAGCACCCGGGACCTCCGAGACAATCAGCCCCAGCATTTT. Its protein product is CASTRDLRDNQPQHF.